The next 18 T cell receptor beta chains were all read from a single sample in a study of blood T cell repertoires in COVID-19. The method was immunoSEQ multiplex PCR; TCRdb's version includes in-frame clones alone and lacks a portion of them. The data contain around 310,000 clones, approximately 90% of them singletons. Material: peripheral blood. These receptors all come from a woman in her thirties with COVID-19, enrolled during active disease.

This chain uses TRBV5-4 with TRBJ2-7; no firm D call. V was cut by 4 bases and J by 2 bases, with 16 bases left in between. The CDR3 covers 15 residues. The germline V gene encodes CDR1 SGHNT and CDR2 YYREEE (reference sequence). In DNA, the CDR3 is TGTGCCAGCAGCCAGAGCCCCCTGGGCCCCTACGAGCAGTACTTC. It translates to CASSQSPLGPYEQYF. The full variable domain, in which reference TRBV5-4 and TRBJ2-7 provide the parts outside the CDR3, is ETGVTQSPTHLIKTRGQQVTLRCSSQSGHNTVSWYQQALGQGPQFIFQYYREEENGRGNFPPRFSGLQFPNYSSELNVNALELDDSALYLCASSQSPLGPYEQYFGPGTRLTVT.

DNA of the CDR3: TGTGCCAGTAGACCCGTCGGAGCGGGATTCGTAAATGAGCAGTTCTTC. Translated: CASRPVGAGFVNEQFF. The chain employs TRBV19 and TRBJ2-1, with TRBD2 matching 7 bases. CDR1 is LNHDA and CDR2 is SQIVND in the germline V gene (reference sequence). The CDR3 is 16 residues long. The V segment lost 6 bases and the J segment 7 bases; nucleotides outside the gene matches: 15.

The J gene is TRBJ2-7, the V gene TRBV28; 7 bases match TRBD2. Germline CDR1 is MDHEN and CDR2 is SYDVKM. With 6 bases clipped from V and 2 bases from J, the junction kept 4 bases outside the gene matches. This CDR3 has 13 amino acids. In DNA, the CDR3 is TGTGCCAGCAGGGCTAGCGGACCCTACGAGCAGTACTTC. Protein sequence: CASRASGPYEQYF.

The chain carries TRBV7-3 and TRBJ2-1; 13 positions agree with TRBD2. The ends lost 1 base at V and 9 bases at J; junction bases unmatched: 6. Per germline, CDR1 SGHTA and CDR2 FQGTGA. The length of the CDR3 is 16 residues. The CDR3 DNA is TGTGCCAGCAGCTTAATGGGACTAGCGGGACGGGTTGAGCAGTTCTTC. Translation gives CASSLMGLAGRVEQFF.

The chain links TRBV28 to TRBJ1-4; D is unclear. Germline values: CDR1 MDHEN, CDR2 SYDVKM. CDR3 length: 11 amino acids. Trimming pared 4 bases from V and 8 bases from J, leaving 5 bases between. This CDR3 is CASSSREKLFF. For the CDR3, the DNA is TGTGCCAGCAGTTCCCGGGAAAAACTGTTTTTT.

This rearrangement joins TRBV2 to TRBJ2-1; a weak D match, TRBD2 (6 bases). V dropped 4 bases and J dropped 0 bases, with 10 bases sitting between them. This CDR3 region has 15 residues. Germline loops: CDR1 SNHLY, CDR2 FYNNEI. The CDR3 DNA reads as TGTGCCAGCAGTGCTCATAGCGGCTCCTACAATGAGCAGTTCTTC. Translation: CASSAHSGSYNEQFF. The variable domain in full, with the rest retrieved from reference TRBV2 and TRBJ2-1, is EPEVTQTPSHQVTQMGQEVILRCVPISNHLYFYWYRQILGQKVEFLVSFYNNEISEKSEIFDDQFSVERPDGSNFTLKIRSTKLEDSAMYFCASSAHSGSYNEQFFGPGTRLTVL.

The chain employs TRBV5-1 and TRBJ1-3; the D is unclear. This CDR3 is 15 amino acids long. Germline-derived CDR1 and CDR2 are SGHRS and YFSETQ. V lost 0 bases to trimming and J lost 0 bases, with 7 bases between them. The CDR3 loop is CASSLEQSSGNTIYF. Here the CDR3 DNA reads TGCGCCAGCAGCTTGGAACAAAGCTCTGGAAACACCATATATTTT.

This chain uses TRBV3-1 (or the pseudogene TRBV3-2) with TRBJ2-7; D may be TRBD2 (5 bases). CDR3 length: 13 amino acids. V was pared by 4 bases and J by 2 bases, with 9 bases between. Per the germline V gene, CDR1 is LGHDT and CDR2 is YNNKEL (reference sequence). CDR3 protein: CASSRPGTYEQYF. The CDR3 DNA reads as TGTGCCAGCAGCCGTCCGGGGACCTACGAGCAGTACTTC.

This sequence joins TRBV5-1 and TRBJ2-1, with D perhaps TRBD1 (6 bases). This CDR3 contains 13 residues. Per the germline V gene, CDR1 is SGHRS and CDR2 is YFSETQ. The V gene lost 0 bases and the J gene lost 5 bases, with 6 bases spanning the gap. The CDR3 coding sequence is TGCGCCAGCAGCTTGGGGGACAACAATGAGCAGTTCTTC. Its translation is CASSLGDNNEQFF.

This chain links TRBV7-9 with TRBJ1-2, with 8 bases lining up with TRBD1. The CDR3 runs to 16 residues. Trimming removed 4 bases from V and 3 bases from J; junction bases left unmatched: 10. Germline CDR1 and CDR2: SEHNR and FQNEAQ (reference sequence). The CDR3 DNA follows: TGTGCCAGCAGCTCTGTCGGACAGGGTTGGGACTATGGCTACACCTTC. Its translation is CASSSVGQGWDYGYTF.

The chain carries TRBV2 and TRBJ2-5, with TRBD2 identical over 7 bases. Germline values: CDR1 SNHLY, CDR2 FYNNEI. The CDR3 loop spans 14 amino acids. After removal of 6 bases from V and 3 bases from J, the junction contained 7 bases not matched to a gene. The CDR3 region is CASREYGLEETQYF. The DNA of the CDR3 is TGTGCCAGCAGGGAATATGGACTAGAAGAGACCCAGTACTTC.

The chain combines TRBV6-5 with TRBJ1-5; no clear D. The CDR3 extends over 14 amino acids. V was trimmed by 0 bases and J by 0 bases, leaving 3 bases between them. CDR1 is MNHEY and CDR2 is SVGAGI in the germline V gene. The CDR3 coding sequence is TGTGCCAGCAGTTACTCTCATAGCAATCAGCCCCAGCATTTT. It yields the protein CASSYSHSNQPQHF.

This clone came up a few times. The chain uses TRBV2 and TRBJ1-2; 9 bases agree with TRBD1. Losses at the gene ends were 7 bases for V and 11 bases for J; bases not matched to a gene: 14. CDR1 is SNHLY, CDR2 FYNNEI, per germline. CDR3 length equals 14 residues. CDR3 in DNA: TGTGCCAGCACCAGTACAGGGGGCGGTCGATTGTACACCTTC. Residues: CASTSTGGGRLYTF.

This clone was detected many times. The chain combines TRBV30 with TRBJ2-7, with TRBD2 as a possible D gene (5 bases). The CDR3 loop spans 11 amino acids. Trimming took off 5 bases at V and 5 bases at J, with 10 bases between the two ends. Germline values: CDR1 GTSNPN, CDR2 SVGIG (reference sequence). CDR3: CAWGVRDEQYF. The CDR3 DNA follows: TGTGCCTGGGGGGTGCGGGACGAGCAGTACTTC.

The V gene is TRBV30, the J gene TRBJ2-3; perhaps TRBD2 as D (6 bases). In germline, CDR1 is GTSNPN, CDR2 SVGIG (reference sequence). The CDR3 loop spans 14 amino acids. The V and J ends lost 1 base and 4 bases respectively, with 12 bases between them. The CDR3 region is CAWSGGGSADTQYF. Here the CDR3 DNA reads TGTGCCTGGAGTGGTGGGGGGAGCGCAGATACGCAGTATTTT.

This clone has a single count. The chain combines TRBV28 with TRBJ1-1; D is undetermined. Germline lookup yields CDR1 MDHEN and CDR2 SYDVKM. The CDR3 is 13 residues long. The ends were cut back, 6 bases at V and 4 bases at J, with 12 bases in the middle. The CDR3: CASRAGRRTEAFF. The CDR3 DNA reads as TGTGCCAGCAGGGCAGGAAGGCGCACTGAAGCTTTCTTT.

The chain uses TRBV5-6 and TRBJ2-7; 9 nucleotides match TRBD1. The CDR3 has 15 residues. Trimming at V came to 4 bases and at J to 4 bases, leaving 9 bases not matched to a gene. Germline V gene data show CDR1 as SGHDT and CDR2 as YYEEEE. The CDR3 coding sequence is TGTGCCAGCAGCCGGACGACAGGGGGTAGGTACGAGCAGTACTTC. It yields the protein CASSRTTGGRYEQYF. Full variable domain (missing parts from reference TRBV5-6 and TRBJ2-7): DAGVTQSPTHLIKTRGQQVTLRCSPKSGHDTVSWYQQALGQGPQFIFQYYEEEERQRGNFPDRFSGHQFPNYSSELNVNALLLGDSALYLCASSRTTGGRYEQYFGPGTRLTVT.

The V and J genes are TRBV4-3 and TRBJ1-6; 7 positions agree with TRBD1. CDR3 length equals 17 residues. Trimming at V came to 4 bases and at J to 8 bases, leaving 14 bases not matched to a gene. In germline, CDR1 is LGHNA, CDR2 YSLEER. The CDR3 spells CASSLLSTGSIHSPLHF. The CDR3 DNA follows: TGCGCCAGCAGCCTTCTTTCGACAGGGTCAATCCATTCACCCCTCCACTTT.